Given below is one T cell receptor beta chain in context. In the study's own analysis: Amplification of reference gene primers provided the estimated nucleated cell counts. The protocol was immunoSEQ multiplex PCR, while the TCRdb copy is restricted to in-frame clones and leaves out a portion. V, J and clone size derive from that table, while D and trimming were established from the DNA sequence. Among around 77,000 clones, roughly 90% were seen once, and the ten largest hold approximately 15%. These data come from a study of blood T cell repertoires in COVID-19. For the study at large: Samples of COVID-19 (acute and convalescent) were obtained from the United States, Italy and Spain. Sample material is recorded as cDNA or gDNA derived from T cells, B-cell-depleted T cells, or PBMCs.

The germline CDR1 and CDR2 sequences are MNHEY and SMNVEV (reference sequence). Germline trimming cut 5 bases from V and 2 bases from J; bases unmatched to any gene: 5. CDR3 length: 14 amino acids. This receptor was identified in a woman aged 80 or older with active or convalescent COVID-19. J is TRBJ2-5 and V is TRBV27, with TRBD2 matching over 7 bases. Material for sequencing was peripheral blood. CDR3: CASSLLGGQETQYF. The CDR3, as DNA: TGTGCCAGCAGTCTACTCGGGGGGCAAGAGACCCAGTACTTC.